Ten or more counts support the clone carrying this T cell receptor beta chain. Its antigen is not known. In building TCR beta libraries, iRepertoire HTBI primers were used together with Arm-PCR of CDR3 regions. Each CDR3 protein gets one entry after TCRdb re-called the multiplex PCR reads with MiXCR. The data show hundreds of thousands of distinct CDR3 sequences, with roughly 15% seen just once and 15% to 20% held by the top ten. Time point: newly diagnosed GD, antithyroid drugs for less than 3 months. Scientists built the TCR library using RNA that was extracted from PBMCs. Approximately 9 milliliters of peripheral blood went into EDTA tubes. The entry originates in a study of regulatory T cells in long-lasting Graves disease. Overall study context: Antithyroid drugs had been taken by newly diagnosed Graves' patients for under 3 months.

Study conclusions and caveats: Persistent disease exhibited a predilection for TRBV28, TRBJ1-2 and TRBJ2-5.

The CDR3 consists of 15 residues. The V segment lost 3 bases and the J segment 1 base; nucleotides outside the gene matches: 6. The V gene's germline CDR1 is SGHVS and CDR2 FNYEAQ. The same data also went into a second study, on T cells in Graves' hyperthyroidism and ophthalmopathy.

The sequence derives from a woman aged 25-40 years with Graves disease. The V gene is TRBV7-6, the J gene TRBJ2-7, with 7 nucleotides matching TRBD2. The material sequenced was peripheral blood mononuclear cells (PBMCs), taken at new diagnosis, from a patient treated with antithyroid drugs. For the CDR3, the DNA is TGTGCCAGCAGCTTGCAGCGGGGCCAGTCCTACGAGCAGTACTTC. Protein product: CASSLQRGQSYEQYF.